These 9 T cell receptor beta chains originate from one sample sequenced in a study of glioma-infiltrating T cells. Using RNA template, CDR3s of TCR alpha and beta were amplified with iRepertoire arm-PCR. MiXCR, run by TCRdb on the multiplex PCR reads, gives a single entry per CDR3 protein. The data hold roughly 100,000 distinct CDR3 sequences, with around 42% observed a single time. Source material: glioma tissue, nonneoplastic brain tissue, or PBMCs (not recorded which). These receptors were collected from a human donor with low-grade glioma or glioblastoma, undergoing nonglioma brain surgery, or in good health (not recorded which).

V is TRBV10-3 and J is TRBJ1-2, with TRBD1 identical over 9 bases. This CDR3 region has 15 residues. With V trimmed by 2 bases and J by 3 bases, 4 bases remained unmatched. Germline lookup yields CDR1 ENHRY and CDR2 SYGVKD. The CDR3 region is CAISEIGQGHYGYTF. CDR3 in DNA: TGTGCCATCAGTGAGATAGGACAGGGGCACTATGGCTACACCTTC.

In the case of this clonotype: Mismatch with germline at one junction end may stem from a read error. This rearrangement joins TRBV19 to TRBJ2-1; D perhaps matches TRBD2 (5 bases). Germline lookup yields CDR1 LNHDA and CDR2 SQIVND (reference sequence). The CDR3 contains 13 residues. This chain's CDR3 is CASSIRIWETQLF. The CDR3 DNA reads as TGTGCCAGTAGTATTCGGATATGGGAGACCCAGCTCTTC. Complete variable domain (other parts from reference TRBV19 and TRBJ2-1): DGGITQSPKYLFRKEGQNVTLSCEQNLNHDAMYWYRQDPGQGLRLIYYSQIVNDFQKGDIAEGYSVSREKKESFPLTVTSAQKNPTAFYLCASSIRIWETQLFGPGTRLTVL.

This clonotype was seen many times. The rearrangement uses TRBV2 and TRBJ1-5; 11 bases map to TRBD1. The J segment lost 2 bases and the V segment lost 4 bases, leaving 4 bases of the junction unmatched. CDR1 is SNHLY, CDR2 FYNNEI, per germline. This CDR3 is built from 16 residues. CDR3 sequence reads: CASSVGQGAGNQPQHF. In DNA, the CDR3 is TGTGCCAGCAGTGTTGGACAGGGGGCTGGCAATCAGCCCCAGCATTTT. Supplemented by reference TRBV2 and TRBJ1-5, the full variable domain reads EPEVTQTPSHQVTQMGQEVILRCVPISNHLYFYWYRQILGQKVEFLVSFYNNEISEKSEIFDDQFSVERPDGSNFTLKIRSTKLEDSAMYFCASSVGQGAGNQPQHFGDGTRLSIL.

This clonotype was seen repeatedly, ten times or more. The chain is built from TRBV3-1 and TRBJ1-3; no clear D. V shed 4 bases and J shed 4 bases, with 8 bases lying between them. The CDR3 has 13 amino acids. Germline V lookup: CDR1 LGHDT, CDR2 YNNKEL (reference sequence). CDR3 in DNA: TGTGCCAGCAGCCTTTTCAAGGGAAACACCATATATTTT. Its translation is CASSLFKGNTIYF.

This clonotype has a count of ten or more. The CDR3 reads CASSLLGASLVTQSPLHF. The CDR3 DNA is TGTGCCAGCAGCTTACTCGGGGCGTCCTTAGTCACGCAATCACCCCTCCACTTT. The chain carries TRBV11-2 and TRBJ1-6; tentatively, D is TRBD1 (5 bases). V lost 2 bases, J lost 10 bases, and 24 bases lay in between. Germline V gene lookup returns CDR1 SGHAT and CDR2 FQNNGV. The CDR3 is 18 residues long.

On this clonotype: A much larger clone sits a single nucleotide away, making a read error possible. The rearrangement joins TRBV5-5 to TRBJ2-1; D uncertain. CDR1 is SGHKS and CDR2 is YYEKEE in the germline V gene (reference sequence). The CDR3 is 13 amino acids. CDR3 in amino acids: CASSLTGYNEKFF. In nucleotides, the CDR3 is TGTGCCAGCAGCTTGACTGGATACAATGAGAAGTTCTTC.

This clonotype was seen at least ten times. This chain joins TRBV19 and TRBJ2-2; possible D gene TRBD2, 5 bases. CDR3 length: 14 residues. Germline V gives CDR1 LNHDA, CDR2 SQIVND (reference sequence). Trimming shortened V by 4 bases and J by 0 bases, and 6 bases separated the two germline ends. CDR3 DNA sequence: TGTGCCAGTAGTACGGGATCGAACACCGGGGAGCTGTTTTTT. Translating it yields CASSTGSNTGELFF.

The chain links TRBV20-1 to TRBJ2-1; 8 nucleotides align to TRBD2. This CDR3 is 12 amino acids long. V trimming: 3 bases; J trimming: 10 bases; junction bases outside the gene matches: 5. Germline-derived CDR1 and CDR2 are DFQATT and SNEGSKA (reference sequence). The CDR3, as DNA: TGCAGTGCTAGCGGGGGGGCTCGGGAGCAGTTCTTC. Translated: CSASGGAREQFF.

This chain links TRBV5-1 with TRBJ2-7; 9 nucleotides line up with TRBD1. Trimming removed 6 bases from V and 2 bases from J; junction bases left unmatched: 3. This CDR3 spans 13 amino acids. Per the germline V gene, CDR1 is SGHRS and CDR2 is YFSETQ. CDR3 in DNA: TGCGCCAGCACAAGGACAGGGGCCTACGAGCAGTACTTC. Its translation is CASTRTGAYEQYF.